One sample yielded the 19 T cell receptor beta chains listed below, sequenced in a study of cytomegalovirus exposure and HLA in healthy donors. It was with 60 Vbeta and 13 Jbeta primers that the PCR ran. Assay: immunoSEQ multiplex PCR; the TCRdb copy retains only in-frame clones and omits some. The repertoire holds tens of thousands of clones, with over 60% as singletons. The sequenced sample consisted of PBMCs. The receptor source for this set is a woman between 50 and 59 years old in good health and CMV-seronegative.

This clone was found once. The chain combines TRBV29-1 with TRBJ2-7; D is undetermined. The CDR3 contains 11 residues. The ends were cut back, 4 bases at V and 2 bases at J, with 6 bases in the middle. Germline assignment: CDR1 SQVTM and CDR2 ANQGSEA. CDR3 DNA sequence: TGCAGCGTTGTTTCGGCCTACGAGCAGTACTTC. Translation: CSVVSAYEQYF.

The chain is built from TRBV5-1 and TRBJ2-3, with D unclear. CDR3 size: 16 residues. Deletions cut 4 bases from V and 0 bases from J, with 15 bases between. Germline V CDR1 and CDR2: SGHRS, YFSETQ. CDR3 DNA sequence: TGCGCCAGCAGCATCGACTCGTTACCTAGCACAGATACGCAGTATTTT. This encodes CASSIDSLPSTDTQYF.

The chain carries TRBV7-8 and TRBJ2-7, with 9 nucleotides matching TRBD1. The J segment lost 3 bases and the V segment lost 4 bases, leaving 10 bases of the junction unmatched. CDR1 and CDR2 (germline): SGHVS, FQNEAQ. CDR3 length: 16 amino acids. The CDR3 loop is CASSSTIVTGGYEQYF. The CDR3 DNA reads TGTGCCAGCAGCTCGACCATAGTGACAGGGGGCTACGAGCAGTACTTC.

V gene TRBV18 combines with J gene TRBJ1-5; D is possibly TRBD1 (6 bases). Germline V gene data show CDR1 as KGHSH and CDR2 as LQKENI. There are 14 residues in the CDR3. Trimming shortened V by 6 bases and J by 3 bases, and 12 bases separated the two germline ends. CDR3 loop: CASSLGGDNQPQHF. CDR3 in DNA: TGTGCCAGCTCCTTAGGGGGGGACAATCAGCCCCAGCATTTT.

The chain employs TRBV4-2 and TRBJ2-3; 13 bases line up with TRBD2. The V gene end was trimmed by 0 bases and the J gene end by 3 bases; junction bases not matched to a gene: 6. The length of the CDR3 is 18 residues. Germline V CDR1 and CDR2: LGHNA, YNFKEQ. The CDR3: CASSQDLRTSGGTDTQYF. The CDR3 nucleotides read TGTGCCAGCAGCCAAGATCTTAGGACTAGCGGGGGAACAGATACGCAGTATTTT.

The chain recombines TRBV2 with TRBJ1-2; no definite D call. This CDR3 spans 12 amino acids. CDR1 is SNHLY, CDR2 FYNNEI, per germline. V lost 5 bases to trimming and J lost 5 bases, with 9 bases between them. Here the CDR3 reads CASSPLVYGYTF. CDR3 in DNA: TGTGCCAGCAGTCCACTTGTTTATGGCTACACCTTC.

The chain carries TRBV5-8 and TRBJ2-5; D gene uncertain. V shed 2 bases and J shed 1 base, with 6 bases lying between them. This CDR3 region has 13 residues. From germline, CDR1 is SGHTS and CDR2 YDEGEE. The CDR3 here is CASSLYTQETQYF. The CDR3, as DNA: TGTGCCAGCAGCTTATACACCCAAGAGACCCAGTACTTC.

This clone has only one observation. The CDR3 sequence: CASSIGEDYGYTF. Written as DNA, the CDR3 is TGTGCCAGTAGTATAGGCGAGGACTATGGCTACACCTTC. The J gene is TRBJ1-2, the V gene TRBV19; D is uncertain. CDR1 is LNHDA and CDR2 is SQIVND in the germline V gene (reference sequence). Between the trimmed V and J ends, which lost 1 base and 3 bases, there was a span of 6 bases. The CDR3 length is 13 residues.

This clone was picked up a small number of times. The chain joins TRBV7-2 to TRBJ2-1, with a possible D match to TRBD2 (6 bases). The CDR3 totals 12 residues. From germline, CDR1 is SGHTA and CDR2 FQGNSA. V lost 8 bases, J lost 4 bases, and 9 bases lay in between. CDR3 region: CASGGKYNEQFF. The CDR3 DNA reads TGTGCCAGCGGGGGGAAGTACAATGAGCAGTTCTTC.

The chain uses TRBV2 and TRBJ2-5; 8 bases align to TRBD2. This CDR3 contains 15 residues. Germline CDR1 SNHLY, CDR2 FYNNEI. Germline trimming cut 7 bases from V and 0 bases from J; bases unmatched to any gene: 7. The CDR3 sequence: CASNSASGYQETQYF. Written as DNA, the CDR3 is TGTGCCAGCAATTCGGCTAGCGGGTACCAAGAGACCCAGTACTTC.

V and J are TRBV28 and TRBJ1-4; a weak D match, TRBD1 (5 bases). The CDR3 has 16 residues. CDR1 is MDHEN, CDR2 SYDVKM, per germline. V lost 8 bases and J lost 3, with 19 bases in between. CDR3 DNA sequence: TGTGCCAGCTCTACTTCAACGGGACTTTCTAATGAAAAACTGTTTTTT. It codes for CASSTSTGLSNEKLFF. Full variable domain (rest looked up from reference TRBV28 and TRBJ1-4): DVKVTQSSRYLVKRTGEKVFLECVQDMDHENMFWYRQDPGLGLRLIYFSYDVKMKEKGDIPEGYSVSREKKERFSLILESASTNQTSMYLCASSTSTGLSNEKLFFGSGTQLSVL.

V and J are TRBV6-5 and TRBJ2-2; 10 bases fit TRBD1. CDR1 and CDR2 (germline): MNHEY, SVGAGI. The CDR3 length is 14 residues. Trimming took 6 bases from V and 6 from J; bases not matched to a gene: 4. For the CDR3, the DNA is TGTGCCAGCAGGGCCGGGACAGGGGCCGGGGAGCTGTTTTTT. It encodes CASRAGTGAGELFF.

This clone was detected a few times. The rearrangement joins TRBV18 to TRBJ1-1, with a weak D call TRBD1 (5 bases). The V end lost 6 bases, the J end lost 4 bases, and 9 bases lay between the germline ends. Germline-derived CDR1 and CDR2 are KGHSH and LQKENI. The CDR3 spans 12 residues. CDR3 DNA: TGTGCCAGCTCGAAAGGGGCCACTGAAGCTTTCTTT. Its translation is CASSKGATEAFF.

The chain has TRBV7-6 and TRBJ2-3, with D possibly TRBD2 on 7 matching bases. This CDR3 has 16 residues. V gave up 2 bases and J gave up 5 bases, with 17 bases separating them. Germline assignment: CDR1 SGHVS and CDR2 FNYEAQ. CDR3 residues: CASSLPGAGRGDTQYF. In DNA form, the CDR3 reads TGTGCCAGCAGCTTACCGGGGGCAGGGAGGGGAGATACGCAGTATTTT.

The CDR3: CASIQGSSGSSYNEQFF. CDR3 coding DNA: TGTGCCAGTATCCAGGGATCTAGCGGGAGCTCCTACAATGAGCAGTTCTTC. This rearrangement joins TRBV19 to TRBJ2-1; TRBD2 aligns across 10 bases. Losses at the gene ends were 7 bases for V and 0 bases for J; bases not matched to a gene: 9. Germline-derived CDR1 and CDR2 are LNHDA and SQIVND (reference sequence). This CDR3 has 17 residues.

This chain connects TRBV10-3 to TRBJ2-7, with D maybe TRBD2 (5 bases). The germline V gene has CDR1 ENHRY and CDR2 SYGVKD. V was cut by 9 bases and J by 0 bases, with 12 bases left in between. The CDR3 sequence is 13 residues long. The chain's CDR3 is CAMRRESSYEQYF. The CDR3 nucleotides read TGTGCCATGAGAAGGGAGAGCTCCTACGAGCAGTACTTC.

The chain employs TRBV28 and TRBJ2-7; 12 bases map to TRBD1. The CDR3 is made up of 15 amino acids. After removal of 5 bases from V and 9 bases from J, the junction contained 11 bases not matched to a gene. Germline V gives CDR1 MDHEN, CDR2 SYDVKM. CDR3 bases: TGTGCCAGCAGTACCGGGACAGGGGGCAGTTTCGGGCAGTACTTC. It specifies CASSTGTGGSFGQYF.

V gene TRBV28 combines with J gene TRBJ1-5, with a tentative D call TRBD1 (5 bases). Germline CDR1 reads MDHEN; CDR2 reads SYDVKM. This CDR3 has 16 amino acids. Trimming shortened V by 4 bases and J by 6 bases, and 19 bases separated the two germline ends. Written as DNA, the CDR3 is TGTGCCAGCAGTTCTACCGGGACTGTTGGTGGTCAGCCCCAGCATTTT. It codes for CASSSTGTVGGQPQHF.

The chain joins TRBV5-5 to TRBJ2-7; the D is unclear. In germline, CDR1 is SGHKS, CDR2 YYEKEE (reference sequence). The CDR3 consists of 14 residues. V was shortened by 2 bases and J by 0 bases, with 9 bases between the two germline ends. The chain's CDR3 is CASSFQYLSYEQYF. CDR3 nucleotide sequence: TGTGCCAGCAGCTTCCAGTACCTCTCCTACGAGCAGTACTTC.